A selection of T cell receptor beta chains follows, all from one sample in a study of T cell repertoires in cytomegalovirus infection. For these TCRs, the target antigens are not known. TCRdb passed the reads through MiXCR, listing each CDR3 protein once. The sample contains roughly 700,000 distinct CDR3 sequences, around a third of which appear only once. This sample comprised cultured PBMCs, obtained from culture after CMV antigen stimulation. The receptor set was obtained from a human donor in good health (CMV status not recorded). Some clones in this sample may be carry-over from other donors' samples. Each CDR3 is given with its conserved first and last residue.

J gene: TRBJ2-7
V gene: TRBV6-8
CDR3 protein: CASSYGTSTYEQYF

J gene: TRBJ1-5
V gene: TRBV12-3/TRBV12-4
CDR3 protein: CASSFNLEQPQHF

J gene: TRBJ2-1
V gene: TRBV7-6
CDR3 protein: CASSQIGLAGLNEQFF

J gene: TRBJ2-5
V gene: TRBV7-7
CDR3 protein: CASSKGGGHPTQYF

J gene: TRBJ2-2
V gene: TRBV6-2/TRBV6-3
CDR3 protein: CASTGAPGVTGELFF

J gene: TRBJ1-2
V gene: TRBV7-2
CDR3 protein: CASSKQGALGNSGYTF

J gene: TRBJ1-1
V gene: TRBV18
CDR3 protein: CASSPSWGTEAFF

J gene: TRBJ2-1
V gene: TRBV28
CDR3 protein: CASSLQDRGFGEQFF

J gene: TRBJ1-6
V gene: TRBV7-6
CDR3 protein: CASSLDRVYNSPLHF

J gene: TRBJ2-7
V gene: TRBV7-2
CDR3 protein: CASSLVQLYEQYF

J gene: TRBJ2-1
V gene: TRBV20-1
CDR3 protein: CSAPQAGGNEQFF

J gene: TRBJ1-1
V gene: TRBV20-1
CDR3 protein: CSARGQGVNTEAFF

J gene: TRBJ2-1
V gene: TRBV5-1
CDR3 protein: CASSPLLRGQIYNEQFF

J gene: TRBJ2-1
V gene: TRBV7-4
CDR3 protein: CARRTSPISYNEQFF

J gene: TRBJ2-1
V gene: TRBV7-2
CDR3 protein: CASIPDRGLYNEQFF

J gene: TRBJ2-1
V gene: TRBV7-8
CDR3 protein: CASSFGTGRNEQFF

J gene: TRBJ2-1
V gene: TRBV7-2
CDR3 protein: CASSLAMGLLRDYNEQFF

J gene: TRBJ1-1
V gene: TRBV12-3/TRBV12-4
CDR3 protein: CASSLRPYEAFF

J gene: TRBJ2-1
V gene: TRBV19
CDR3 protein: CASSIRGAAPEQFF

J gene: TRBJ1-5
V gene: TRBV20-1
CDR3 protein: CSARDPQGVVEGPQHF

J gene: TRBJ1-1
V gene: TRBV20-1
CDR3 protein: CSAPGETEAFF

J gene: TRBJ2-3
V gene: TRBV19
CDR3 protein: CASSIVAATTTDTQYF

J gene: TRBJ2-2
V gene: TRBV12-3/TRBV12-4
CDR3 protein: CASSFVTGELFF

J gene: TRBJ1-6
V gene: TRBV20-1
CDR3 protein: CSARDWVQSSYNSPLHF

J gene: TRBJ2-5
V gene: TRBV2
CDR3 protein: CASSDGLAGGSETQYF

J gene: TRBJ2-7
V gene: TRBV6-2/TRBV6-3
CDR3 protein: CASSSARSYEQYF

J gene: TRBJ2-7
V gene: TRBV4-1
CDR3 protein: CASSQVSSGRNYEQYF

J gene: TRBJ2-3
V gene: TRBV6-6
CDR3 protein: CASSYQGPDTQYF

J gene: TRBJ1-1
V gene: TRBV2
CDR3 protein: CASQLQGSNTEAFF

J gene: TRBJ2-1
V gene: TRBV19
CDR3 protein: CASSIEGGGEQFF

J gene: TRBJ2-4
V gene: TRBV7-2
CDR3 protein: CASSLGWQVGYF

J gene: TRBJ1-4
V gene: TRBV5-1
CDR3 protein: CASRRETNEKLFF

J gene: TRBJ2-7
V gene: TRBV20-1
CDR3 protein: CSARDGGSGSYEQYF

J gene: TRBJ2-7
V gene: TRBV12-3/TRBV12-4
CDR3 protein: CASSRGPIYEQYF

J gene: TRBJ2-2
V gene: TRBV12-3/TRBV12-4
CDR3 protein: CASSVFRDGELFF

J gene: TRBJ2-1
V gene: TRBV7-9
CDR3 protein: CASSPGLPNEQFF

J gene: TRBJ1-3
V gene: TRBV12-3/TRBV12-4
CDR3 protein: CASTQTSGNTIYF

J gene: TRBJ2-3
V gene: TRBV5-4
CDR3 protein: CASSLGPPSTDTQYF

J gene: TRBJ1-1
V gene: TRBV7-2
CDR3 protein: CASSLLRELTEAFF

J gene: TRBJ2-7
V gene: TRBV6-6
CDR3 protein: CASSSSGTSGPYEQYF

J gene: TRBJ1-4
V gene: TRBV20-1
CDR3 protein: CSARSTGGLEKLFF